One and the same sample provided the 5 T cell receptor beta chains below, sequenced in a study of prognosis after radiotherapy for stage I lung cancer. Multiplex PCR in two rounds served to amplify TCR beta CDR3 from genomic DNA. It was primers specific to each TRBV and TRBJ gene that first-round PCR used. TCRdb redid the calling of the multiplex PCR reads with MiXCR, one entry per CDR3 protein. Among tens of thousands of distinct CDR3 sequences, 35% to 50% were seen once, and the ten largest hold 55% to 70%. The sequenced sample was PBMCs, obtained before or after stereotactic body radiation therapy (not recorded which). These receptors all stem from a donor over 45 with non-small cell lung cancer.

This clonotype was seen repeatedly, ten times or more. The chain has TRBV3-1 and TRBJ1-2; tentative D call: TRBD1 (5 bases). Trimming cost V 0 bases and J 8 bases, with 13 bases left between them. The CDR3 is 14 residues long. Germline lookup yields CDR1 LGHDT and CDR2 YNNKEL (reference sequence). CDR3 nucleotides: TGTGCCAGCAGCCAAGATCGGGGGGTATACGGCTACACCTTC. Translation: CASSQDRGVYGYTF.

This clonotype was seen ten or more times. The V gene is TRBV20-1, the J gene TRBJ1-6, with D perhaps matching TRBD1 (6 bases). Germline CDR1 is DFQATT and CDR2 is SNEGSKA (reference sequence). V dropped 6 bases and J dropped 4 bases, with 16 bases sitting between them. CDR3 length equals 15 residues. CDR3 sequence (DNA): TGCAGTGCGCAGTCCCAGGGGCCATATAATTCACCCCTCCACTTT. This gives the protein CSAQSQGPYNSPLHF.

A note on this clonotype: A much larger clone sits a single nucleotide away, making a read error possible. The chain recombines TRBV2 with TRBJ1-1; D remains unclear. Between the trimmed V and J ends, which lost 6 bases and 4 bases, there was a span of 12 bases. Germline V gene data show CDR1 as SNHLY and CDR2 as FYNNEI. CDR3 length equals 13 residues. The CDR3 sequence: CASRPLWGTEAFF. CDR3 bases: TGTGCCAGCAGGCCCTTGTGGGGCACTGAAGCTTTCTTT.

The chain employs TRBV12-3 or TRBV12-4 and TRBJ2-1; D is possibly TRBD1 or TRBD2 (5 bases each). Trimming stripped 4 bases from V and 7 bases from J, with 14 bases between. This CDR3 region has 14 residues. In DNA form, the CDR3 reads TGTGCCAGCAGTTCTGGGACCCAAACAAATGAGCAGTTCTTC. Its translation: CASSSGTQTNEQFF.

This clonotype was counted at least ten times. The chain couples TRBV2 to TRBJ2-7; D call uncertain. V was clipped by 3 bases and J by 0 bases, with 9 bases between them. This CDR3 has 14 residues. Germline loops: CDR1 SNHLY, CDR2 FYNNEI. The CDR3 DNA reads as TGTGCCAGCAGTGATGTACGGAGCTCCTACGAGCAGTACTTC. Translating gives CASSDVRSSYEQYF.